The 20 T cell receptor beta chains below come from one sample, sequenced in a study of T cell clusters in autoimmune cytopenias. TRB was amplified by touch-down multiplex PCR, primer pools A and B combined. TCRdb re-called the multiplex PCR reads; every CDR3 protein appears as one record, without DNA. Its listing shows roughly 6,900 distinct CDR3 sequences. Each sample's input was about 270 ng genomic DNA, 38,000 or so genome equivalents. This sample was shared with a second study, whose subject was T cell repertoires in aging, cancer and after chemotherapy.

Sequenced sample: peripheral blood. These receptors were taken from a human donor in good health.

Frequency places this clonotype as medium-sized (0.01 to 0.1%). This chain links TRBV19 with TRBJ1-1. The germline CDR1 and CDR2 sequences are LNHDA and SQIVND (reference sequence). The CDR3 totals 14 residues. CDR3 region: CASSMAGTDTEAFF.

The V call is TRBV27, the J call TRBJ2-4; no DNA is available, so the TRBD1 call from TCRdb remains unchecked. This CDR3 comprises 14 residues. Germline V lookup: CDR1 MNHEY, CDR2 SMNVEV (reference sequence). The CDR3 loop is CASRPTGSKNIQYF.

This clonotype is labeled medium-sized based on frequency. This chain uses TRBV12-3 or TRBV12-4 with TRBJ2-5; TCRdb returns TRBD2, unconfirmable since there is no DNA. The CDR3 is 13 amino acids. The chain's CDR3 is CASTGLARETQYF.

V gene TRBV7-2 combines with J gene TRBJ2-7; TCRdb proposes TRBD2, but this gene call is untestable without DNA. The CDR3 has 16 amino acids. The V gene's germline CDR1 is SGHTA and CDR2 FQGNSA. The CDR3 sequence is CASSPEVLVSTYEQYF.

The chain couples TRBV18 to TRBJ1-5; TCRdb proposes TRBD1, but this gene call is untestable without DNA. Germline values: CDR1 KGHSH, CDR2 LQKENI. The CDR3 is 15 residues long. CDR3 sequence: CASSEGQGGNQPQHF.

This clonotype is identified as medium-sized from frequency. This chain uses TRBV29-1 with TRBJ2-5; TCRdb reports TRBD2, a call that lacks DNA to check it against. The CDR3 runs 14 residues. Germline V gene sequence: CDR1 SQVTM, CDR2 ANQGSEA. CDR3 amino acids: CSAPPGQATETQYF. The variable domain in full, completed from reference TRBV29-1 and TRBJ2-5, reads SAVISQKPSRDICQRGTSLTIQCQVDSQVTMMFWYRQQPGQSLTLIATANQGSEATYESGFVIDKFPISRPNLTFSTLTVSNMSPEDSSIYLCSAPPGQATETQYFGPGTRLLVL.

V usage is TRBV6-1 and J usage is TRBJ1-5. The CDR3 has 17 amino acids. Looked up from germline, CDR1 is MNHNS and CDR2 is SASEGT. CDR3 sequence reads: CASSEAGALGGNQPQHF.

This clonotype is identified as medium-sized (0.01 to 0.1%) from frequency. The chain uses TRBV12-3 or TRBV12-4 and TRBJ1-6. The CDR3 totals 13 residues. CDR3 sequence: CASSLSRNSPLHF.

This clonotype registers medium-sized by frequency. V usage is TRBV6-1 and J usage is TRBJ2-7; TCRdb calls TRBD2, which cannot be checked without DNA. Germline CDR1 is MNHNS and CDR2 is SASEGT. This CDR3 is built from 13 residues. CDR3 sequence: CASKTAAAYEQYF.

J is TRBJ2-2 and V is TRBV15; absent DNA, TCRdb's TRBD1 call cannot be checked. Germline CDR1 LNHNV, CDR2 YYDKDF (reference sequence). This CDR3 region has 16 residues. The CDR3: CATSSPGQGVAGELFF. The full variable domain, its missing parts supplied by reference TRBV15 and TRBJ2-2, is DAMVIQNPRYQVTQFGKPVTLSCSQTLNHNVMYWYQQKSSQAPKLLFHYYDKDFNNEADTPDNFQSRRPNTSFCFLDIRSPGLGDTAMYLCATSSPGQGVAGELFFGEGSRLTVL.

This clonotype shows up as medium-sized by frequency. The chain carries TRBV6-5 and TRBJ1-2; lacking DNA, the TRBD1 call made by TCRdb goes unchecked. There are 15 residues in the CDR3. The germline gives CDR1 MNHEY, CDR2 SVGAGI. CDR3 protein: CASSPTDRGDYGYTF.

This sequence joins TRBV6-5 and TRBJ1-2. The CDR3 spans 12 residues. Germline V CDR1 and CDR2: MNHEY, SVGAGI. This CDR3 reads CATKIRVGGYTF.

The rearrangement joins TRBV5-1 to TRBJ2-7; TCRdb designates TRBD2, a call that cannot be tested without DNA. The CDR3 has 13 amino acids. Germline CDR1 reads SGHRS; CDR2 reads YFSETQ. CDR3 region: CASRSSGRDEQYF.

The chain has TRBV24-1 and TRBJ2-7; TCRdb designates TRBD1, a call that cannot be tested without DNA. Per the germline V gene, CDR1 is KGHDR and CDR2 is SFDVKD. The CDR3 spans 13 residues. CDR3 protein: CATSEGGAGEQYF.

Judged by frequency, this clonotype is medium-sized. The V gene is TRBV19, the J gene TRBJ1-3. From germline, CDR1 is LNHDA and CDR2 SQIVND (reference sequence). There are 13 residues in the CDR3. This CDR3 is CASGTATGNTIYF.

The chain links TRBV30 to TRBJ2-7; absent DNA, TCRdb's TRBD1 call cannot be checked. This CDR3 region has 13 residues. The V gene's germline CDR1 is GTSNPN and CDR2 SVGIG (reference sequence). CDR3 amino acids: CAWSYLTGDVQYF.

This clonotype ranks as medium-sized in terms of frequency. The CDR3 region is CASSITELETQYF. The chain is built from TRBV6-2 or TRBV6-3 and TRBJ2-5. Germline V gene sequence: CDR1 MNHEY, CDR2 SVGEGT. This CDR3 comprises 13 residues.

Measured by frequency, this clonotype is medium-sized. The CDR3 protein is CAWSSRTGSNEKLFF. The rearrangement uses TRBV30 and TRBJ1-4; TCRdb returns TRBD1, unconfirmable since there is no DNA. CDR3 length: 15 amino acids. Germline V CDR1 and CDR2: GTSNPN, SVGIG (reference sequence).

The chain links TRBV5-4 to TRBJ1-4. CDR3 length: 15 residues. The V gene's germline CDR1 is SGHNT and CDR2 YYREEE (reference sequence). CDR3 region: CASSSGGSTNEKLFF. The full variable domain, its missing parts supplied by reference TRBV5-4 and TRBJ1-4, is ETGVTQSPTHLIKTRGQQVTLRCSSQSGHNTVSWYQQALGQGPQFIFQYYREEENGRGNFPPRFSGLQFPNYSSELNVNALELDDSALYLCASSSGGSTNEKLFFGSGTQLSVL.

According to its frequency, this clonotype is medium-sized. The chain couples TRBV29-1 to TRBJ2-3. From germline, CDR1 is SQVTM and CDR2 ANQGSEA. The CDR3 loop spans 14 amino acids. The CDR3 is CSVEENPSTDTQYF.